Shown below are 29 T cell receptor beta chains from a single sample sequenced in a study of T cell responses to AZD1222 COVID-19 vaccine. Only in-frame clones appear in the TCRdb table, and some are missing; sequencing was by immunoSEQ multiplex PCR. The sample comprises roughly 130,000 clones, around 94% of which are singletons, and approximately 7% rests with the top ten. The material sequenced was peripheral blood, taken on day 0 of AZD1222 vaccination. These receptors all come from an adult in good health.

The chain is built from TRBV3-1 (or the pseudogene TRBV3-2) and TRBJ2-3, with D hard to call. Between the trimmed V and J ends, which lost 0 bases and 10 bases, there was a span of 14 bases. Germline V gene sequence: CDR1 LGHDT, CDR2 YNNKEL (reference sequence). This CDR3 has 14 residues. CDR3 DNA: TGTGCCAGCAGCCAAGACTTCTCTACTTATCCGCAGTATTTT. It codes for CASSQDFSTYPQYF.

CDR3 sequence reads: CASSLTLGGYEQYF. CDR3 coding DNA: TGTGCCAGCAGTTTGACTCTTGGGGGCTACGAGCAGTACTTC. The gene calls are TRBV6-2 or TRBV6-3 and TRBJ2-7, with D perhaps given as TRBD1 or TRBD2 (5 bases each). Germline V lookup: CDR1 MNHEY, CDR2 SVGEGT. The V end lost 4 bases, the J end lost 3 bases, and 13 bases lay between the germline ends. This CDR3 spans 14 amino acids.

J is TRBJ2-1 and V is TRBV9, with 14 bases fitting TRBD2. Germline loops: CDR1 SGDLS, CDR2 YYNGEE. The CDR3 covers 16 residues. V gave up 4 bases and J gave up 5 bases; unmatched junction bases: 5. This CDR3 reads CASSHGLAGGNNEQFF. The CDR3 coding sequence is TGTGCCAGCAGCCATGGACTAGCGGGAGGAAACAATGAGCAGTTCTTC.

The chain uses TRBV19 and TRBJ2-7; D is perhaps TRBD2 (5 bases). Trimming removed 6 bases at V and 0 bases at J, with 12 bases between. This CDR3 contains 14 residues. CDR1 and CDR2 (germline): LNHDA, SQIVND (reference sequence). CDR3 nucleotides: TGTGCCAGTAGCAAAAGCGGACTCTCCTACGAGCAGTACTTC. Protein sequence: CASSKSGLSYEQYF.

The CDR3 coding sequence is TGTGCCAGCAGCTTTCCCCTGACGGGCGGCGGTTACAATGAGCAGTTCTTC. Amino acids: CASSFPLTGGGYNEQFF. J is TRBJ2-1 and V is TRBV7-9, with D uncertain. The germline V gene encodes CDR1 SEHNR and CDR2 FQNEAQ (reference sequence). CDR3 length equals 17 residues. V gave up 3 bases and J gave up 4 bases, with 19 bases separating them.

The gene calls are TRBV9 and TRBJ1-5, with D possibly TRBD1 on 6 matching bases. CDR3 size: 15 residues. Deletions cut 4 bases from V and 2 bases from J, with 13 bases between. Germline V gene sequence: CDR1 SGDLS, CDR2 YYNGEE. CDR3 region: CASSKGGGGNQPQHF. In DNA, the CDR3 is TGTGCCAGCAGCAAAGGAGGGGGTGGCAATCAGCCCCAGCATTTT.

The chain combines TRBV7-9 with TRBJ1-3, with D uncertain. V dropped 1 base and J dropped 0 bases, with 7 bases sitting between them. The CDR3 is 15 residues long. CDR1 and CDR2 from the germline V gene are SEHNR and FQNEAQ (reference sequence). The CDR3 region has the DNA TGTGCCAGCAGCTTAGTCCTGCCCTCTGGAAACACCATATATTTT. Amino acid sequence: CASSLVLPSGNTIYF.

V and J are TRBV19 and TRBJ2-3; tentative D call: TRBD2 (6 bases). The V end was cut by 3 bases, the J end by 2 bases, with 15 bases between. The CDR3 runs to 16 residues. Germline V gene lookup returns CDR1 LNHDA and CDR2 SQIVND (reference sequence). CDR3 loop: CASSIGGARATDTQYF. The CDR3, as DNA: TGTGCCAGTAGTATCGGAGGGGCGAGGGCCACAGATACGCAGTATTTT. The whole variable domain, remainder taken from reference TRBV19 and TRBJ2-3, is DGGITQSPKYLFRKEGQNVTLSCEQNLNHDAMYWYRQDPGQGLRLIYYSQIVNDFQKGDIAEGYSVSREKKESFPLTVTSAQKNPTAFYLCASSIGGARATDTQYFGPGTRLTVL.

The V call is TRBV7-6, the J call TRBJ2-7, with 8 bases aligning to TRBD2. The V gene's germline CDR1 is SGHVS and CDR2 FNYEAQ. This CDR3 has 13 residues. V trimming: 3 bases; J trimming: 5 bases; junction bases outside the gene matches: 3. The DNA for the CDR3 is TGTGCCAGCAGCTTCGGACTAGCCGACGAGCAGTACTTC. Its translation: CASSFGLADEQYF.

The genes are TRBV29-1 and TRBJ1-1; the D is unclear. The CDR3 contains 11 residues. V was pared by 6 bases and J by 4 bases, with 9 bases between. CDR1 and CDR2 from the germline V gene are SQVTM and ANQGSEA. The CDR3 DNA reads TGCAGCGTGGTCACGTCCACTGAAGCTTTCTTT. This translates into CSVVTSTEAFF.

This clone has just a few counts. V usage is TRBV29-1 and J usage is TRBJ2-1, with 9 nucleotides matching TRBD2. V shed 7 bases, J shed 5 bases, and the junction held 6 bases outside the gene matches. Germline V lookup: CDR1 SQVTM, CDR2 ANQGSEA. The length of the CDR3 is 13 residues. The CDR3: CSGAPSGDNEQFF. The DNA of the CDR3 is TGCAGCGGGGCCCCTAGCGGGGACAATGAGCAGTTCTTC.

V gene TRBV11-1 combines with J gene TRBJ2-7; TRBD1 aligns across 7 bases. V was clipped by 3 bases and J by 4 bases; unmatched bases: 3. The CDR3 is 13 residues long. Germline values: CDR1 SGHAT, CDR2 FQDESV (reference sequence). The CDR3: CASSFGTVYEQYF. CDR3 coding DNA: TGTGCCAGCAGCTTCGGGACAGTATACGAGCAGTACTTC.

DNA for the CDR3: TGTGCCTGGAGTGTACAGGGGGGAAATGAGCAGTTCTTC. Protein product: CAWSVQGGNEQFF. The chain uses TRBV30 and TRBJ2-1; 8 bases match TRBD1. The V segment lost 0 bases and the J segment 7 bases; nucleotides outside the gene matches: 2. This CDR3 has 13 amino acids. The germline CDR1 and CDR2 sequences are GTSNPN and SVGIG (reference sequence).

The chain links TRBV6-1 to TRBJ2-5; 8 nucleotides agree with TRBD1. The CDR3 covers 14 residues. Germline assignment: CDR1 MNHNS and CDR2 SASEGT. V lost 1 base and J lost 7; bases outside the gene matches: 5. The CDR3 sequence is CASSEGGQGGTQYF. The CDR3 nucleotides read TGTGCCAGCAGTGAAGGAGGACAGGGTGGGACCCAGTACTTC.

The chain uses TRBV28 and TRBJ1-2; 8 nucleotides match TRBD1. The V gene's germline CDR1 is MDHEN and CDR2 SYDVKM. This CDR3 is built from 13 residues. V lost 6 bases and J lost 8; bases outside the gene matches: 8. CDR3 loop: CASSKDRARGYTF. In DNA, the CDR3 is TGTGCCAGCAGCAAGGACAGGGCGCGGGGCTACACCTTC.

V and J are TRBV6-6 and TRBJ1-1, with a possible D match to TRBD1 (5 bases). V lost 7 bases and J 4 bases, leaving 16 bases between the germline ends. Looked up from germline, CDR1 is MNHNY and CDR2 is SVGAGI (reference sequence). The CDR3 is made up of 14 amino acids. The CDR3 sequence: CASTPSGGGTEAFF. CDR3 DNA sequence: TGTGCCAGCACCCCTTCCGGGGGAGGCACTGAAGCTTTCTTT.

This rearrangement joins TRBV28 to TRBJ1-2; 12 bases match TRBD1. V lost 3 bases and J lost 4; bases outside the gene matches: 9. Germline V gene lookup returns CDR1 MDHEN and CDR2 SYDVKM. There are 17 residues in the CDR3. CDR3 nucleotides: TGTGCCAGCAGTTTGTCGGGACAGGGGGCCTTTAGCTATGGCTACACCTTC. Translation: CASSLSGQGAFSYGYTF.

V gene TRBV6-5 combines with J gene TRBJ1-1; D remains ambiguous. CDR1 and CDR2 (germline): MNHEY, SVGAGI. Trimming shortened V by 6 bases and J by 8 bases, and 19 bases separated the two germline ends. The CDR3 consists of 14 residues. The CDR3 DNA follows: TGTGCCAGCAGCTACGAAGCGCGGTGGTGGGAAGCTTTCTTT. Translating it yields CASSYEARWWEAFF.

This chain uses TRBV6-5 with TRBJ2-1, with 9 bases aligning to TRBD1. Germline V gene data show CDR1 as MNHEY and CDR2 as SVGAGI. There are 14 residues in the CDR3. The J segment lost 6 bases and the V segment lost 6 bases, leaving 6 bases of the junction unmatched. This chain's CDR3 is CASSTGTGPNEQFF. DNA for the CDR3: TGTGCCAGCAGCACCGGGACAGGGCCCAATGAGCAGTTCTTC.

This clone was detected only once. The V and J genes are TRBV18 and TRBJ2-3, with unresolved D. The length of the CDR3 is 12 residues. Germline V gives CDR1 KGHSH, CDR2 LQKENI. V dropped 5 bases and J dropped 0 bases, with 3 bases sitting between them. In DNA form, the CDR3 reads TGTGCCAGCTCAACTAGCACAGATACGCAGTATTTT. Amino acid sequence: CASSTSTDTQYF.

This rearrangement joins TRBV6-5 to TRBJ2-1; the D is unclear. Germline V gene sequence: CDR1 MNHEY, CDR2 SVGAGI. This CDR3 contains 13 residues. Trimming shortened V by 3 bases and J by 4 bases, and 7 bases separated the two germline ends. The CDR3 loop reads CASSYSVYNEQFF. The CDR3 nucleotides are TGTGCCAGCAGTTATTCGGTTTACAATGAGCAGTTCTTC.

This chain joins TRBV19 and TRBJ2-3; the D call may be TRBD1 or TRBD2 (5 bases each). V was shortened by 3 bases and J by 2 bases, with 15 bases between the two germline ends. CDR1 is LNHDA and CDR2 is SQIVND in the germline V gene (reference sequence). This CDR3 has 16 amino acids. CDR3 amino acids: CASSMESRGVTDTQYF. CDR3 in DNA: TGTGCCAGTAGTATGGAATCGAGGGGTGTCACAGATACGCAGTATTTT.

In its sample, this clone was seen once. J is TRBJ1-6 and V is TRBV5-4, with TRBD1 identical over 7 bases. V was pared by 3 bases and J by 7 bases, with 1 base of the junction left unmatched. The CDR3 has 13 residues. In germline, CDR1 is SGHNT, CDR2 YYREEE (reference sequence). The CDR3 reads CASSYRGNSPLHF. CDR3 DNA: TGTGCCAGCAGCTACAGGGGAAATTCACCCCTCCACTTT.

This clone was seen a single time. The V and J genes are TRBV7-9 and TRBJ1-1; the match to TRBD1 covers 9 bases. This CDR3 has 17 amino acids. Looked up from germline, CDR1 is SEHNR and CDR2 is FQNEAQ (reference sequence). V shed 0 bases and J 3 bases; nucleotides not matched to a gene: 8. The CDR3 is CASSLAPDDRGDTEAFF. In DNA form, the CDR3 reads TGTGCCAGCAGCTTAGCCCCCGACGACAGGGGGGACACTGAAGCTTTCTTT.

V gene TRBV6-5 combines with J gene TRBJ1-4; no reliable D call. The CDR3 sequence is 12 residues long. The V end was cut by 2 bases, the J end by 7 bases, with 5 bases between. Germline CDR1 reads MNHEY; CDR2 reads SVGAGI. The CDR3 nucleotides read TGTGCCAGCAGTTACAAGGGTGAAAAACTGTTTTTT. This sequence encodes CASSYKGEKLFF.

The V gene is TRBV6-1, the J gene TRBJ1-1; D not certain. Germline V gene lookup returns CDR1 MNHNS and CDR2 SASEGT. This CDR3 comprises 13 residues. The V and J ends lost 3 bases and 7 bases respectively, with 12 bases between them. The CDR3 DNA reads as TGTGCCAGCAGTGACCCAAACCTAATTGAAGCTTTCTTT. Its translation: CASSDPNLIEAFF.

This clone has a handful of counts. This rearrangement joins TRBV4-1 to TRBJ2-7; D gene unclear. Germline V gene sequence: CDR1 MGHRA, CDR2 YSYEKL. The CDR3 totals 14 residues. V was pared by 3 bases and J by 1 base, with 10 bases between. The CDR3 nucleotides read TGCGCCAGCAGCCACATCGCCGGTTCCTACGAGCAGTACTTC. The encoded protein is CASSHIAGSYEQYF.

CDR3 sequence (DNA): TGTGCCAGCGGACCAGGGGCCGGGGAGCTGTTTTTT. Its translation: CASGPGAGELFF. V gene TRBV25-1 combines with J gene TRBJ2-2, with D possibly matching TRBD1 (6 bases). The CDR3 length is 12 residues. The V end was cut by 8 bases, the J end by 6 bases, with 10 bases between. CDR1 is MGHDK, CDR2 SYGVNS, per germline.

The chain uses TRBV6-5 and TRBJ2-7; TRBD1 agrees at 9 bases. The CDR3 length is 15 residues. Germline CDR1 and CDR2: MNHEY and SVGAGI. J gave up 1 base and V 6 bases, and 7 bases lay outside the gene matches. CDR3 nucleotides: TGTGCCAGCAGACTGACAGGGGGGGTTTCCTACGAGCAGTACTTC. It yields the protein CASRLTGGVSYEQYF.